Each of the 25 T cell receptor beta chains below was sequenced from the same sample in a study of cytomegalovirus exposure and HLA in healthy donors. Method: immunoSEQ multiplex PCR; TCRdb's copy keeps in-frame clones and lacks some. The profile shows roughly 59,000 clones, approximately 95% of them singletons. Sample: PBMCs. Receptors originate from a woman between 18 and 30 years old in good health and CMV-seropositive.

Only one count was recorded for this clone. The chain uses TRBV10-3 and TRBJ1-1; 7 positions agree with TRBD1. The length of the CDR3 is 15 residues. V lost 3 bases and J lost 0; bases outside the gene matches: 4. CDR1 ENHRY and CDR2 SYGVKD come from the germline V gene. The DNA of the CDR3 is TGTGCCATCAGTGACTTGGGACAGATGAACACTGAAGCTTTCTTT. Encoded protein: CAISDLGQMNTEAFF.

This chain uses TRBV27 with TRBJ2-7; D possibly corresponds to TRBD2 (5 bases). CDR3 length: 16 amino acids. Trimming pared 1 base from V and 6 bases from J, leaving 19 bases between. Germline CDR1 is MNHEY and CDR2 is SMNVEV (reference sequence). Here the CDR3 reads CASSLFTRLPTGEQYF. CDR3 nucleotide sequence: TGTGCCAGCAGTTTATTCACTAGGCTCCCTACGGGCGAGCAGTACTTC.

The chain carries TRBV5-1 and TRBJ2-2, with TRBD1 as a possible D gene (6 bases). The CDR3 has 16 residues. The V end lost 0 bases, the J end lost 1 base, and 10 bases lay between the germline ends. CDR1 and CDR2 from the germline V gene are SGHRS and YFSETQ. Here the CDR3 DNA reads TGCGCCAGCAGCTTGGTAGGACAGCGGAACACCGGGGAGCTGTTTTTT. Translating it yields CASSLVGQRNTGELFF. The variable domain in full, with the rest retrieved from reference TRBV5-1 and TRBJ2-2, is KAGVTQTPRYLIKTRGQQVTLSCSPISGHRSVSWYQQTPGQGLQFLFEYFSETQRNKGNFPGRFSGRQFSNSRSEMNVSTLELGDSALYLCASSLVGQRNTGELFFGEGSRLTVL.

This sequence joins TRBV29-1 and TRBJ2-7; 9 nucleotides agree with TRBD2. Germline V lookup: CDR1 SQVTM, CDR2 ANQGSEA. The length of the CDR3 is 13 residues. V shed 5 bases, J shed 3 bases, and the junction held 5 bases outside the gene matches. Here the CDR3 DNA reads TGCAGCGTTCGGATTAGCGGGAGCTACGAGCAGTACTTC. Translating it yields CSVRISGSYEQYF.

This chain joins TRBV9 and TRBJ2-3; 14 bases fit TRBD2. The CDR3 is made up of 16 amino acids. Looked up from germline, CDR1 is SGDLS and CDR2 is YYNGEE. The V segment lost 3 bases and the J segment 7 bases; nucleotides outside the gene matches: 7. This chain's CDR3 is CASSAGGTSGGYTQYF. The CDR3 DNA reads TGTGCCAGCAGCGCCGGAGGGACTAGCGGGGGCTATACGCAGTATTTT.

The V and J genes are TRBV5-1 and TRBJ2-3; 12 positions match TRBD2. J was trimmed by 7 bases and V by 3 bases; bases with no gene match: 9. Germline CDR1 SGHRS, CDR2 YFSETQ. The CDR3 has 16 amino acids. CDR3: CASSYLAGGPKNTQYF. The DNA for the CDR3 is TGCGCCAGCAGCTACCTAGCGGGGGGGCCTAAAAATACGCAGTATTTT.

V usage is TRBV28 and J usage is TRBJ2-7, with D maybe TRBD2 (5 bases). The length of the CDR3 is 14 residues. Trimming stripped 5 bases from V and 2 bases from J, with 13 bases between. Germline V gives CDR1 MDHEN, CDR2 SYDVKM. The CDR3: CASSPRGLPYEQYF. CDR3 coding DNA: TGTGCCAGCAGTCCCCGCGGACTGCCCTACGAGCAGTACTTC.

The rearrangement uses TRBV4-1 and TRBJ1-1, with TRBD1 matching 8 bases. V lost 7 bases to trimming and J lost 0 bases; unmatched junction nucleotides: 7. The CDR3 sequence is 15 residues long. Germline V CDR1 and CDR2: MGHRA, YSYEKL. The CDR3 region has the DNA TGCGCCAGCAAGATGGACAGGGCCATGAACACTGAAGCTTTCTTT. Translating it yields CASKMDRAMNTEAFF.

The rearrangement joins TRBV5-5 to TRBJ2-5; D gene unclear. The CDR3 totals 14 residues. Germline CDR1 SGHKS, CDR2 YYEKEE (reference sequence). V was cut by 4 bases and J by 2 bases, with 12 bases left in between. CDR3 in amino acids: CASSTIGSQETQYF. CDR3 bases: TGTGCCAGCAGCACCATTGGCAGTCAAGAGACCCAGTACTTC.

J is TRBJ1-2 and V is TRBV7-3; a possible D gene is TRBD1 (5 bases). Trimming removed 8 bases at V and 0 bases at J, with 13 bases between. Germline V gene sequence: CDR1 SGHTA, CDR2 FQGTGA. This CDR3 region has 14 residues. This chain's CDR3 is CASGKGRPNYGYTF. CDR3 bases: TGTGCCAGCGGGAAGGGGAGGCCTAACTATGGCTACACCTTC.

The chain has TRBV14 and TRBJ2-3, with no clear D. From germline, CDR1 is SGHDN and CDR2 FVKESK. The CDR3 spans 16 residues. V was clipped by 0 bases and J by 0 bases, with 10 bases between them. The DNA for the CDR3 is TGTGCCAGCAGCCAAGAGGCCAGGCCTAGCACAGATACGCAGTATTTT. This codes for CASSQEARPSTDTQYF. Variable domain in full (rest from reference TRBV14 and TRBJ2-3): EAGVTQFPSHSVIEKGQTVTLRCDPISGHDNLYWYRRVMGKEIKFLLHFVKESKQDESGMPNNRFLAERTGGTYSTLKVQPAELEDSGVYFCASSQEARPSTDTQYFGPGTRLTVL.

This chain links TRBV7-2 with TRBJ2-3; tentatively, D is TRBD1 (5 bases). The CDR3 has 18 amino acids. V dropped 3 bases and J dropped 2 bases, with 21 bases sitting between them. Germline V gene data show CDR1 as SGHTA and CDR2 as FQGNSA. The CDR3 sequence: CASSLNVIGARSTDTQYF. The CDR3 bases are TGTGCCAGCAGCTTGAACGTTATAGGGGCGCGATCCACAGATACGCAGTATTTT.

This clone has only one observation. The gene calls are TRBV20-1 and TRBJ2-7, with D unclear. With 3 bases removed from V and 4 bases from J, the gap between germline ends came to 7 bases. In germline, CDR1 is DFQATT, CDR2 SNEGSKA (reference sequence). This CDR3 spans 11 amino acids. CDR3 DNA: TGCAGTGCTAGTCCCGGGTACGAGCAGTACTTC. Amino acids: CSASPGYEQYF.

This clone appeared a single time. The chain combines TRBV18 with TRBJ1-1; D remains ambiguous. Germline CDR1 reads KGHSH; CDR2 reads LQKENI. The V end was cut by 3 bases, the J end by 3 bases, with 14 bases between. The CDR3 length is 15 residues. Written as DNA, the CDR3 is TGTGCCAGCTCACCCCAAGCCGCGAGCGACACTGAAGCTTTCTTT. Amino acids: CASSPQAASDTEAFF.

The chain recombines TRBV7-9 with TRBJ1-2, with D possibly matching TRBD1 (5 bases). V shed 3 bases and J shed 2 bases, with 7 bases lying between them. Germline CDR1 SEHNR, CDR2 FQNEAQ (reference sequence). There are 13 residues in the CDR3. CDR3 amino acids: CASSLGGNYGYTF. The CDR3 nucleotides read TGTGCCAGCAGCTTGGGGGGGAACTATGGCTACACCTTC.

The chain combines TRBV4-2 with TRBJ2-1, with D uncertain. The CDR3 runs 15 residues. Trimming took off 3 bases at V and 10 bases at J, with 19 bases between the two ends. Germline lookup yields CDR1 LGHNA and CDR2 YNFKEQ. This CDR3 reads CASSQTPSRGWEQFF. In nucleotides, the CDR3 is TGTGCCAGCAGCCAGACCCCCTCTCGCGGATGGGAGCAGTTCTTC.

The chain links TRBV28 to TRBJ2-1, with TRBD2 matching 12 bases. In germline, CDR1 is MDHEN, CDR2 SYDVKM. J was trimmed by 4 bases and V by 6 bases; bases with no gene match: 13. This CDR3 comprises 18 residues. The CDR3 reads CASSPPTGGTSGYNEQFF. CDR3 DNA sequence: TGTGCCAGCAGCCCACCCACGGGCGGGACTAGCGGGTACAATGAGCAGTTCTTC.

This chain uses TRBV7-9 with TRBJ2-1; tentative D call: TRBD2 (5 bases). Germline V CDR1 and CDR2: SEHNR, FQNEAQ (reference sequence). The CDR3 length is 15 residues. The CDR3 loop is CVGGGPLSSYNEQFF. The CDR3 nucleotides are TGTGTCGGTGGCGGGCCTTTAAGCTCCTACAATGAGCAGTTCTTC. The full variable domain, rest sourced from reference TRBV7-9 and TRBJ2-1, is DTGVSQNPRHKITKRGQNVTFRCDPISEHNRLYWYRQTLGQGPEFLTYFQNEAQLEKSRLLSDRFSAERPKGSFSTLEIQRTEQGDSAMYLCVGGGPLSSYNEQFFGPGTRLTVL.

The chain links TRBV15 to TRBJ2-1; 9 bases fit TRBD2. The CDR3 runs to 13 residues. V was pared by 7 bases and J by 9 bases, with 7 bases of the junction left unmatched. CDR1 and CDR2 (germline): LNHNV, YYDKDF (reference sequence). The CDR3 DNA is TGTGCCACCACGCGGGAGGGCCGGGGTGAGCAGTTCTTC. The encoded protein is CATTREGRGEQFF. Filled out from reference TRBV15 and TRBJ2-1, the complete variable domain reads DAMVIQNPRYQVTQFGKPVTLSCSQTLNHNVMYWYQQKSSQAPKLLFHYYDKDFNNEADTPDNFQSRRPNTSFCFLDIRSPGLGDTAMYLCATTREGRGEQFFGPGTRLTVL.

This rearrangement joins TRBV11-2 to TRBJ2-5; D is perhaps TRBD2 (5 bases). Trimming took 5 bases from V and 2 from J, leaving 9 bases between them. Germline V gives CDR1 SGHAT, CDR2 FQNNGV. The CDR3 spans 13 residues. CDR3 coding DNA: TGTGCCAGCAGCCTCGGACTTCAAGAGACCCAGTACTTC. The encoded protein is CASSLGLQETQYF.

This chain's CDR3 is CASSINQGSKETQYF. The CDR3 coding sequence is TGTGCCAGCTCGATAAATCAGGGATCGAAAGAGACCCAGTACTTC. This sequence joins TRBV2 and TRBJ2-5, with D maybe TRBD1 (5 bases). Germline CDR1 SNHLY, CDR2 FYNNEI. V was clipped by 8 bases and J by 3 bases, with 19 bases between them. The CDR3 is 15 amino acids.

The chain links TRBV28 to TRBJ2-3; no definite D call. This CDR3 spans 14 amino acids. The germline gives CDR1 MDHEN, CDR2 SYDVKM. V lost 11 bases, J lost 0 bases, and 15 bases lay in between. In nucleotides, the CDR3 is TGTGCCCTCGGGTCGGATTTCAGCACAGATACGCAGTATTTT. It translates to CALGSDFSTDTQYF.

J is TRBJ2-3 and V is TRBV5-6; D is unclear. V was cut by 1 base and J by 3 bases, with 9 bases left in between. The CDR3 is made up of 14 amino acids. CDR1 and CDR2 (germline): SGHDT, YYEEEE. In nucleotides, the CDR3 is TGTGCCAGCAGCTTGAACCTAATGACAGATACGCAGTATTTT. Residues: CASSLNLMTDTQYF.

The gene calls are TRBV19 and TRBJ2-1, with TRBD1 matching over 8 bases. Trimming at V came to 0 bases and at J to 3 bases, leaving 19 bases not matched to a gene. Germline lookup yields CDR1 LNHDA and CDR2 SQIVND (reference sequence). CDR3 size: 21 residues. The DNA of the CDR3 is TGTGCCAGTAGTATAGATGGCTTCGGACAGGGAAAACGCCTCCACTACAATGAGCAGTTCTTC. Protein product: CASSIDGFGQGKRLHYNEQFF.

V and J are TRBV27 and TRBJ2-1, with TRBD1 identical over 9 bases. With V trimmed by 2 bases and J by 8 bases, 7 bases remained unmatched. The CDR3 loop spans 15 amino acids. Per the germline V gene, CDR1 is MNHEY and CDR2 is SMNVEV (reference sequence). CDR3 nucleotides: TGTGCCAGCAGTTTAGGACAGGGGCCGGGTTATGAGCAGTTCTTC. This codes for CASSLGQGPGYEQFF.